What follows is one T cell receptor (beta chain) and its context. Its specificity is not known. The CDR3 spans 16 residues. V dropped 7 bases and J dropped 5 bases, with 22 bases sitting between them. Germline-derived CDR1 and CDR2 are SEHNR and FQNEAQ (reference sequence). The PCR was carried out with 60 Vbeta primers and 13 Jbeta primers. Assay used: immunoSEQ multiplex PCR; TCRdb lists only in-frame clones, some missing. The data contain roughly 130,000 clones, roughly four fifths of them singletons. This specimen belongs to a study of cytomegalovirus exposure and HLA in healthy donors. At the level of the study: Among the 400 or so donors who were genotyped, 81% fell in the genetic ancestry cluster that is associated with self-reported Caucasian donors.

Regarding the study as a whole: Further analysis was carried out later, and it showed several of the most significant clusters appearing linked to common viral pathogens.

The sequenced material came from PBMCs. The chain recombines TRBV7-9 with TRBJ2-3; D possibly corresponds to TRBD2 (7 bases). The TCR originated in a woman aged 35 to 49 in good health and CMV-seronegative. Written as DNA, the CDR3 is TGTGCCAGCACTCCAAGGGGGGGCTCGTCGGGAGATACGCAGTATTTT. This encodes CASTPRGGSSGDTQYF.